This TCR beta chain was found in a study of T cells in Graves' hyperthyroidism and ophthalmopathy. From RNA transcripts, TCR beta CDR3 regions were amplified. The HTBI set primed first-round TCR CDR3 RT-PCR. Via MiXCR, TCRdb re-called the multiplex PCR reads, giving one row per CDR3 protein. The repertoire has about 840,000 distinct CDR3 sequences, approximately 40% of them found once; the top ten carry around 9.3%. Germline V gene sequence: CDR1 MGHRA, CDR2 YSYEKL. Between the trimmed V and J ends, which lost 1 base and 3 bases, there was a span of 10 bases. The CDR3 length is 14 residues. Patients between 18 and 65 years old had hyperthyroidism, newly diagnosed and lasting under 2 months. The diagnostic basis comprised clinical symptoms, serum thyroxine and TRAb, thyroid ultrasound and orbital computed tomography. This clonotype was picked up a small number of times. Its antigen is not identified.

The study's findings and limits: With a median lead of about six months before onset, the model predicted ophthalmopathy.

The clonotype originates from a young man with Graves' hyperthyroidism. The chain recombines TRBV4-1 with TRBJ2-7; no definite D call. Sequenced material: blood. CDR3 loop: CASSQAEASYEQYF. CDR3 bases: TGCGCCAGCAGCCAAGCAGAGGCGAGCTACGAGCAGTACTTC.